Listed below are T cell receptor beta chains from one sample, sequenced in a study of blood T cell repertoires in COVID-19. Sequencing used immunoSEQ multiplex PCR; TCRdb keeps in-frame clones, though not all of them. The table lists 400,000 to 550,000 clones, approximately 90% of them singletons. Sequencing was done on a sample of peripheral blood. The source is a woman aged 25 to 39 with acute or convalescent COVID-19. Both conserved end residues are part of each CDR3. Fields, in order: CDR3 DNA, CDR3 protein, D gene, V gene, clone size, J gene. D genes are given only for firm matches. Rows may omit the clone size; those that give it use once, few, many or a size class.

CDR3nt: TGTGCCTGGAGTATTTCAGTGAACACTGAAGCTTTCTTT; CDR3aa: CAWSISVNTEAFF; d_gene: NA; v_gene: TRBV30; abundance: NA; j_gene: TRBJ1-1
CDR3nt: TGTGCCAGCAGCTTAGGCGCGGACAGGTACACAGATACGCAGTATTTT; CDR3aa: CASSLGADRYTDTQYF; d_gene: TRBD1; v_gene: TRBV11-3; abundance: NA; j_gene: TRBJ2-3
CDR3nt: TGTGCCAGCAGCGTAGGGGCAGCCGGCTATGGCTACACCTTC; CDR3aa: CASSVGAAGYGYTF; d_gene: NA; v_gene: TRBV9; abundance: NA; j_gene: TRBJ1-2
CDR3nt: TGTGCCTGGAGCGCCGACAGGCACGAGCAGTACTTC; CDR3aa: CAWSADRHEQYF; d_gene: NA; v_gene: TRBV30; abundance: NA; j_gene: TRBJ2-7
CDR3nt: TGTGCCAGCAGCGTAGATTTAGCGGGGGGGCTCGATGAGCAGTTCTTC; CDR3aa: CASSVDLAGGLDEQFF; d_gene: TRBD2; v_gene: TRBV9; abundance: NA; j_gene: TRBJ2-1
CDR3nt: TGTGCCAGCAGTGGCCGTACAGCGGGGAACTACAATGAGCAGTTCTTC; CDR3aa: CASSGRTAGNYNEQFF; d_gene: TRBD2; v_gene: TRBV2; abundance: NA; j_gene: TRBJ2-1
CDR3nt: TGTGCCAGCAGTCCCTTAGCCAAAAACATTCAGTACTTC; CDR3aa: CASSPLAKNIQYF; d_gene: NA; v_gene: TRBV25-1; abundance: NA; j_gene: TRBJ2-4
CDR3nt: TGTGCCAGCAGTGGGCTAGCGGCCCTAAACACAGATACGCAGTATTTT; CDR3aa: CASSGLAALNTDTQYF; d_gene: TRBD2; v_gene: TRBV6-1; abundance: NA; j_gene: TRBJ2-3
CDR3nt: TGTGCCCAAGGGGGGGGGCCAGAGACCCAGTACTTC; CDR3aa: CAQGGGPETQYF; d_gene: NA; v_gene: TRBV30; abundance: NA; j_gene: TRBJ2-5
CDR3nt: TGTGCCAGCAGTGTGGACAGGGTTGAGACCCAGTACTTC; CDR3aa: CASSVDRVETQYF; d_gene: TRBD1; v_gene: TRBV2; abundance: NA; j_gene: TRBJ2-5
CDR3nt: TGTGCCAGCAGCCGAGGTCCGTATACGCAGTATTTT; CDR3aa: CASSRGPYTQYF; d_gene: NA; v_gene: TRBV11-3; abundance: NA; j_gene: TRBJ2-3
CDR3nt: TGTGCCAGCAGTCCCGGACAGGGGAGGCAGCCCCAGCATTTT; CDR3aa: CASSPGQGRQPQHF; d_gene: TRBD1; v_gene: TRBV28; abundance: once; j_gene: TRBJ1-5
CDR3nt: TGTGCCAGCTCACCAACAGGGGGAGGAATTCAGCCCCAGCATTTT; CDR3aa: CASSPTGGGIQPQHF; d_gene: TRBD1; v_gene: TRBV18; abundance: NA; j_gene: TRBJ1-5
CDR3nt: TGTGCCAGCAGTGAACTTCTTGAGACAGGGGGATTTGAAAAACTGTTTTTT; CDR3aa: CASSELLETGGFEKLFF; d_gene: TRBD1; v_gene: TRBV6-1; abundance: NA; j_gene: TRBJ1-4
CDR3nt: TGTGCCAGCAGTTTAAATCCTACGAACACTGAAGCTTTCTTT; CDR3aa: CASSLNPTNTEAFF; d_gene: NA; v_gene: TRBV28; abundance: once; j_gene: TRBJ1-1
CDR3nt: TGTGCCAGCGGGGAAGGGGTATTAAATAATTCACCCCTCCACTTT; CDR3aa: CASGEGVLNNSPLHF; d_gene: NA; v_gene: TRBV3-1/TRBV3-2; abundance: NA; j_gene: TRBJ1-6
CDR3nt: TGTGCCAGCAGTTGGACAGGGATTGAAAAACTGTTTTTT; CDR3aa: CASSWTGIEKLFF; d_gene: TRBD1; v_gene: TRBV12-3/TRBV12-4; abundance: NA; j_gene: TRBJ1-4
CDR3nt: TGTGCCAGCTCGGGACAGGGGGTGACGAACACTGAAGCTTTCTTT; CDR3aa: CASSGQGVTNTEAFF; d_gene: TRBD1; v_gene: TRBV18; abundance: NA; j_gene: TRBJ1-1
CDR3nt: TGCGCCAGCAGCCAACAGGGCACCCTGGACAATGAGCAGTTCTTC; CDR3aa: CASSQQGTLDNEQFF; d_gene: NA; v_gene: TRBV4-1; abundance: NA; j_gene: TRBJ2-1
CDR3nt: TGCACCAGCAGCCAAGACCCTCAGGGCGGGGGGGTCCACAATGAGCAGTTCTTC; CDR3aa: CTSSQDPQGGGVHNEQFF; d_gene: NA; v_gene: TRBV1; abundance: NA; j_gene: TRBJ2-1
CDR3nt: TGTGCCAGCAGCCAAGGGACAAGAGCTTTCTTT; CDR3aa: CASSQGTRAFF; d_gene: NA; v_gene: TRBV3-1/TRBV3-2; abundance: NA; j_gene: TRBJ1-1
CDR3nt: TGTGCCAGCTCAAGACAGGGGGTCGGGTACACCTTC; CDR3aa: CASSRQGVGYTF; d_gene: TRBD1; v_gene: TRBV18; abundance: NA; j_gene: TRBJ1-2
CDR3nt: TGCGCCAGCAGCTTGGCCGAGAGCGAGCAGTACTTC; CDR3aa: CASSLAESEQYF; d_gene: NA; v_gene: TRBV5-1; abundance: NA; j_gene: TRBJ2-7
CDR3nt: TGTGCCAGCAGTTTATTGGCGGCTAACTATGGCTACACCTTC; CDR3aa: CASSLLAANYGYTF; d_gene: NA; v_gene: TRBV28; abundance: NA; j_gene: TRBJ1-2
CDR3nt: TGTGCCAGCAGCTTGGGGGCCCACGAGCAGTACTTC; CDR3aa: CASSLGAHEQYF; d_gene: NA; v_gene: TRBV5-5; abundance: NA; j_gene: TRBJ2-7
CDR3nt: TGCGCCAGCAGCCCCCCTTGGGCCAACAATGAGCAGTTCTTC; CDR3aa: CASSPPWANNEQFF; d_gene: NA; v_gene: TRBV4-1; abundance: NA; j_gene: TRBJ2-1
CDR3nt: TGTGCCAGCAGTTTGACAGGGGGTACACCCCTCCACTTT; CDR3aa: CASSLTGGTPLHF; d_gene: TRBD1; v_gene: TRBV12-3/TRBV12-4; abundance: NA; j_gene: TRBJ1-6
CDR3nt: TGCGCCAGCAGCCAAGTTGCGGGGACTAATGAAAAACTGTTTTTT; CDR3aa: CASSQVAGTNEKLFF; d_gene: NA; v_gene: TRBV4-1; abundance: NA; j_gene: TRBJ1-4
CDR3nt: TGCGCCAGCAGTTCACCTGGCAGATTTCAGGGTAGATGGAGTCAGCCCCAGCATTTT; CDR3aa: CASSSPGRFQGRWSQPQHF; d_gene: NA; v_gene: TRBV5-1; abundance: NA; j_gene: TRBJ1-5
CDR3nt: TGTGCCAGCAGTAGAGACCGGACAGGGGTTTATGGCTACACCTTC; CDR3aa: CASSRDRTGVYGYTF; d_gene: TRBD1; v_gene: TRBV28; abundance: few; j_gene: TRBJ1-2
CDR3nt: TGTGCCAGCAGCCTAGGAGACTACGAGCAGTACTTC; CDR3aa: CASSLGDYEQYF; d_gene: NA; v_gene: TRBV11-2; abundance: NA; j_gene: TRBJ2-7
CDR3nt: TGCGCCAGCAGCCAAAACAGGGATCAGCCCCAGCATTTT; CDR3aa: CASSQNRDQPQHF; d_gene: NA; v_gene: TRBV4-1; abundance: NA; j_gene: TRBJ1-5